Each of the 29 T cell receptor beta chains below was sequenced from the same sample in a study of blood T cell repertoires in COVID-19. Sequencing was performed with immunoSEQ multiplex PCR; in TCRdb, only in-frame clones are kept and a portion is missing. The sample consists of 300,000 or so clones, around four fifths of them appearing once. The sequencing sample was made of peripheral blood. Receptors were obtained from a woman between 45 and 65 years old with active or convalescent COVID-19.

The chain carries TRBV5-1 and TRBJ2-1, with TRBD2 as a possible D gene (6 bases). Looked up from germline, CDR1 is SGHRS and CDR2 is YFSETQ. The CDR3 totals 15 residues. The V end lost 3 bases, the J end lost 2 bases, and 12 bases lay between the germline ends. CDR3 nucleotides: TGCGCCAGCAGCTCAACCGGGGGAGCCTACAATGAGCAGTTCTTC. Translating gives CASSSTGGAYNEQFF.

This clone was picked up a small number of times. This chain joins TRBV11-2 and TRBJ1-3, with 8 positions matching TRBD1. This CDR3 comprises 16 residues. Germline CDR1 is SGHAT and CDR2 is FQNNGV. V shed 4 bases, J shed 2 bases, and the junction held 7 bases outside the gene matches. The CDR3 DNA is TGTGCCAGCAGCTACCCCTTCAGGGGGCCTGGAAACACCATATATTTT. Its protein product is CASSYPFRGPGNTIYF. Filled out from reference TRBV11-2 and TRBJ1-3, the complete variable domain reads EAGVAQSPRYKIIEKRQSVAFWCNPISGHATLYWYQQILGQGPKLLIQFQNNGVVDDSQLPKDRFSAERLKGVDSTLKIQPAKLEDSAVYLCASSYPFRGPGNTIYFGEGSWLTVV.

The CDR3 coding sequence is TGTGCCAGTAGTATAGGAAGGGGAAGTTCCACTGAAGCTTTCTTT. Translated: CASSIGRGSSTEAFF. The chain is built from TRBV19 and TRBJ1-1, with a possible D match to TRBD1 (5 bases). V was cut by 1 base and J by 4 bases, with 13 bases left in between. There are 15 residues in the CDR3. Germline CDR1 LNHDA, CDR2 SQIVND (reference sequence). Together with reference TRBV19 and TRBJ1-1, the CDR3 gives the full variable domain: DGGITQSPKYLFRKEGQNVTLSCEQNLNHDAMYWYRQDPGQGLRLIYYSQIVNDFQKGDIAEGYSVSREKKESFPLTVTSAQKNPTAFYLCASSIGRGSSTEAFFGQGTRLTVV.

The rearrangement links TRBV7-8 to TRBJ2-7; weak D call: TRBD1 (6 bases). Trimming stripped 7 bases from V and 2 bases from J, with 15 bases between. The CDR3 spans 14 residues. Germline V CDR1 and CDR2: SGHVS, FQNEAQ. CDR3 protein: CASTERGTPYEQYF. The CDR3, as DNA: TGTGCCAGCACCGAAAGGGGGACCCCCTACGAGCAGTACTTC. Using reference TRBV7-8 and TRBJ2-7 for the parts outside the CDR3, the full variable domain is GAGVSQSPRYKVAKRGQDVALRCDPISGHVSLFWYQQALGQGPEFLTYFQNEAQLDKSGLPSDRFFAERPEGSVSTLKIQRTQQEDSAVYLCASTERGTPYEQYFGPGTRLTVT.

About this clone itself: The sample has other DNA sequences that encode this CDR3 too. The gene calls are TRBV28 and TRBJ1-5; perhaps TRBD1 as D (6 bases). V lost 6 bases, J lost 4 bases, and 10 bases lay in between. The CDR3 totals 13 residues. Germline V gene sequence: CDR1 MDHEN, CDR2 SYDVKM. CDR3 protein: CASRGTGNQPQHF. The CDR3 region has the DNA TGTGCCAGCAGAGGTACAGGGAATCAGCCCCAGCATTTT.

CDR3 DNA: TGCGCCAGCAGACTTTCTGCGGGAGGGGGCTACAATGAGCAGTTCTTC. Amino acid sequence: CASRLSAGGGYNEQFF. The V call is TRBV5-1, the J call TRBJ2-1; 9 bases fit TRBD2. Germline CDR1 SGHRS, CDR2 YFSETQ. The CDR3 contains 16 residues. V was pared by 5 bases and J by 3 bases, with 9 bases of the junction left unmatched.

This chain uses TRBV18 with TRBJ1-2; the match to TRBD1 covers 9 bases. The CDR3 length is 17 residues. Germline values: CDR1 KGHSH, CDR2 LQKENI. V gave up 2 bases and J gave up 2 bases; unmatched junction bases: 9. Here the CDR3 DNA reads TGTGCCAGCTCACCATTGGGACAGGGATCGTCGAACTATGGCTACACCTTC. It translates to CASSPLGQGSSNYGYTF.

This CDR3 reads CASGLAVLAGGPNEQFF. In nucleotides, the CDR3 is TGTGCTAGTGGTTTGGCCGTACTAGCGGGAGGGCCCAATGAGCAGTTCTTC. V is TRBV12-5 and J is TRBJ2-1; 13 bases are shared with TRBD2. V lost 1 base and J lost 6; bases outside the gene matches: 6. Germline CDR1 LGHNT, CDR2 FRNRAP. This CDR3 region has 17 residues.

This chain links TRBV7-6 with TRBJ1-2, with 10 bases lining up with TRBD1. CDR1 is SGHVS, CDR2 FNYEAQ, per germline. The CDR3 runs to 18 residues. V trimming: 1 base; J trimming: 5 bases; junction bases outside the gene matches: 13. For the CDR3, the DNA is TGTGCCAGCAGCTTAGTACCAAACCGGGACAGGGGCGGGTATGGCTACACCTTC. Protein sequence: CASSLVPNRDRGGYGYTF.

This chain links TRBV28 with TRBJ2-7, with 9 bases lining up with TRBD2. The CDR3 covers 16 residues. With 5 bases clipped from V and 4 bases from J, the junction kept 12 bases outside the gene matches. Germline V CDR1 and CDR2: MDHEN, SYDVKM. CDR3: CASSELGREGEYEQYF. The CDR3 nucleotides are TGTGCCAGCAGTGAGTTAGGGCGGGAGGGGGAGTACGAGCAGTACTTC.

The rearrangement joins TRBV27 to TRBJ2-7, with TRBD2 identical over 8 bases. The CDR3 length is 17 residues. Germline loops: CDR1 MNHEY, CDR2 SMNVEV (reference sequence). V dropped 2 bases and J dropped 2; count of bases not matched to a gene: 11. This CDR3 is CASSLKGLAGGAYEQYF. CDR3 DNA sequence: TGTGCCAGCAGTTTAAAAGGCTTGGCCGGGGGGGCCTACGAGCAGTACTTC.

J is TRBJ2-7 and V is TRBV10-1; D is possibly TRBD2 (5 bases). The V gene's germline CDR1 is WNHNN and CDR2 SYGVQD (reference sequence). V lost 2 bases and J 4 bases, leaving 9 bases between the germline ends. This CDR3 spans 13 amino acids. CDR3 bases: TGCGCCAGCAGTGAGGACGGGATGTACGAGCAGTACTTC. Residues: CASSEDGMYEQYF.

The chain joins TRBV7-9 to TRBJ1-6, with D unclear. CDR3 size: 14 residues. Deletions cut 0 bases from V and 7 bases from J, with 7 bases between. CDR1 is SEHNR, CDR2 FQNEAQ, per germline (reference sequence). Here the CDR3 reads CASSLAAPNSPLHF. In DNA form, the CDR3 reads TGTGCCAGCAGCTTAGCGGCCCCAAATTCACCCCTCCACTTT. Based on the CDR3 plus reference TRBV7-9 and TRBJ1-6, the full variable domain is DTGVSQNPRHKITKRGQNVTFRCDPISEHNRLYWYRQTLGQGPEFLTYFQNEAQLEKSRLLSDRFSAERPKGSFSTLEIQRTEQGDSAMYLCASSLAAPNSPLHFGNGTRLTVT.

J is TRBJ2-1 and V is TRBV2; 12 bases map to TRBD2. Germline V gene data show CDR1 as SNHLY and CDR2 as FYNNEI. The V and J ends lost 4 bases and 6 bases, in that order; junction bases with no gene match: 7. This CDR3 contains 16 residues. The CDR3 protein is CASSGVVGLAGNEQFF. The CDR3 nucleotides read TGTGCCAGCAGTGGAGTGGTGGGACTAGCGGGCAATGAGCAGTTCTTC.

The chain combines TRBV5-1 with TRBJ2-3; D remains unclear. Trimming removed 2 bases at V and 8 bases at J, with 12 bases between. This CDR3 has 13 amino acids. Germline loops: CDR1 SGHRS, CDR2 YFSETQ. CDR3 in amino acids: CASSFLVGVTQYF. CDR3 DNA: TGCGCCAGCAGCTTTCTGGTGGGCGTTACGCAGTATTTT.

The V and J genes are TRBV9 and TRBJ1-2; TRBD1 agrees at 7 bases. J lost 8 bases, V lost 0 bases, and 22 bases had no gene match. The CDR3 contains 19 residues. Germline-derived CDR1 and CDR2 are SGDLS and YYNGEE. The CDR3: CASSVERWRTGGGVGGYTF. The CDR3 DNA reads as TGTGCCAGCAGCGTAGAAAGGTGGAGGACAGGTGGAGGTGTGGGGGGCTACACCTTC. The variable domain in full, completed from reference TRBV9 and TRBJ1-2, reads DSGVTQTPKHLITATGQRVTLRCSPRSGDLSVYWYQQSLDQGLQFLIQYYNGEERAKGNILERFSAQQFPDLHSELNLSSLELGDSALYFCASSVERWRTGGGVGGYTFGSGTRLTVV.

CDR3 region: CASSQDLPGGSNYGYTF. The CDR3 region has the DNA TGTGCCAGCAGCCAAGATCTGCCTGGAGGTTCTAACTATGGCTACACCTTC. The rearrangement links TRBV4-2 to TRBJ1-2; no clear D gene. The ends were cut back, 0 bases at V and 0 bases at J, with 14 bases in the middle. This CDR3 has 17 residues. Germline CDR1 and CDR2: LGHNA and YNFKEQ.

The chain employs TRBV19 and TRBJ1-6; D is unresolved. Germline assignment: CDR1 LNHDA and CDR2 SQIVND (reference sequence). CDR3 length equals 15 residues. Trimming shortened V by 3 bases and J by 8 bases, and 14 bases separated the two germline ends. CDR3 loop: CASSIGVRRDSPLHF. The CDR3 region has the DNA TGTGCCAGTAGTATTGGAGTCAGGAGGGATTCACCCCTCCACTTT.

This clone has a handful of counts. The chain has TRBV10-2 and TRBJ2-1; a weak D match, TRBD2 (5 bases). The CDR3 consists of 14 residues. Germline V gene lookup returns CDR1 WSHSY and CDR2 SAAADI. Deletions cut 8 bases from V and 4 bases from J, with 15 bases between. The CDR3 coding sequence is TGCGCCAGCCGACCGGGAAATACTTACAATGAGCAGTTCTTC. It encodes CASRPGNTYNEQFF.

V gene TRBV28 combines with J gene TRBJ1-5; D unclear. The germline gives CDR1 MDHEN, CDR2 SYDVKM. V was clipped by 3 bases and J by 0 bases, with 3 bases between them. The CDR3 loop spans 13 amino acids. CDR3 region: CASSFYSNQPQHF. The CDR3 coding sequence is TGTGCCAGCAGTTTCTATAGCAATCAGCCCCAGCATTTT.

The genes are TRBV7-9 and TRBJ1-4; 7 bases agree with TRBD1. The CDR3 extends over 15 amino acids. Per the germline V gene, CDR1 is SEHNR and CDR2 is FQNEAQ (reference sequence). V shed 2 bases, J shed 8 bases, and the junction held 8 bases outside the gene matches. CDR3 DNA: TGTGCCAGCAGCTTACTGGACAGGCGGGACGAAAAACTGTTTTTT. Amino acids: CASSLLDRRDEKLFF.

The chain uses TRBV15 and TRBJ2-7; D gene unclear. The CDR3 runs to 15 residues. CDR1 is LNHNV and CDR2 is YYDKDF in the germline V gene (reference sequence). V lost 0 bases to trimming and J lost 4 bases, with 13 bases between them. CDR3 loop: CATSRDRARGYEQYF. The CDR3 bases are TGTGCCACCAGCAGAGATCGTGCGAGAGGATACGAGCAGTACTTC.

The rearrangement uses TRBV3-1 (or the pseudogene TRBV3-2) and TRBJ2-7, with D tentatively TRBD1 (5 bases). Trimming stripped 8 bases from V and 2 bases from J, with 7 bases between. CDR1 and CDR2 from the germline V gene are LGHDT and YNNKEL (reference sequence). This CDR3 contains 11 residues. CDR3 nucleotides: TGTGCCAGCGCGACAGCCTACGAGCAGTACTTC. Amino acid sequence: CASATAYEQYF.

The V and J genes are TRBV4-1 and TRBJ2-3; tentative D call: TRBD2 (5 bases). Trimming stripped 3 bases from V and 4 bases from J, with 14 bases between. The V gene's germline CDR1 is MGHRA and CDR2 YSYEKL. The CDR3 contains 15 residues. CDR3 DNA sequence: TGCGCCAGCAGCCATAGCCCGGGGAGCGCAGATACGCAGTATTTT. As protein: CASSHSPGSADTQYF.

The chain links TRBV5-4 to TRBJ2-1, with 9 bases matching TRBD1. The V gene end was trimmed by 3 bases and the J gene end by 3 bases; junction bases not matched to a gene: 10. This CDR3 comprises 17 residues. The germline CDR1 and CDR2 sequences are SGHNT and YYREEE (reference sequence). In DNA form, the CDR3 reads TGTGCCAGCAGCTCGGCCGGGAGACAGGGGGGCTACAATGAGCAGTTCTTC. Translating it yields CASSSAGRQGGYNEQFF. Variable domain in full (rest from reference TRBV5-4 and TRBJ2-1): ETGVTQSPTHLIKTRGQQVTLRCSSQSGHNTVSWYQQALGQGPQFIFQYYREEENGRGNFPPRFSGLQFPNYSSELNVNALELDDSALYLCASSSAGRQGGYNEQFFGPGTRLTVL.

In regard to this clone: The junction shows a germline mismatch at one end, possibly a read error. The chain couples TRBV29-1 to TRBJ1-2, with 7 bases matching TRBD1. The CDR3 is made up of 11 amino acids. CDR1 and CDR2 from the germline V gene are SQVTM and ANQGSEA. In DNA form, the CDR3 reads TGCAGCGCTCGGACAGGTCCTGCTCGCGCCTTC. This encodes CSARTGPARAF.

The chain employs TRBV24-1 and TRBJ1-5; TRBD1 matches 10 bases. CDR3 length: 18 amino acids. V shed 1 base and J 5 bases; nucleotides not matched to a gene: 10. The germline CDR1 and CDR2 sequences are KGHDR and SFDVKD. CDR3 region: CATSDLKFRDRGYQPQHF. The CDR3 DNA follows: TGTGCCACCAGTGATTTAAAGTTCCGGGACAGGGGTTATCAGCCCCAGCATTTT.

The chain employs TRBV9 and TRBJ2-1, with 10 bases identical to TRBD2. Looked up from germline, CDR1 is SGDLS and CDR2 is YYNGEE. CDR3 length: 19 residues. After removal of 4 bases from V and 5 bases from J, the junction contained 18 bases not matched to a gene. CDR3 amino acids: CASSSPGQQTSGTDNEQFF. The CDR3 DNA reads TGTGCCAGCAGCTCGCCGGGACAGCAAACTAGCGGGACCGACAATGAGCAGTTCTTC.

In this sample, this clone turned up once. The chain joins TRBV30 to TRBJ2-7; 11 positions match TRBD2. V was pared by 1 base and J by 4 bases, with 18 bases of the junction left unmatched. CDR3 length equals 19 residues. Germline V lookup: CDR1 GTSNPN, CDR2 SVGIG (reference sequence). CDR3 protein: CAWSAGRTSGSPQVYEQYF. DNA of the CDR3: TGTGCCTGGAGTGCCGGTCGTACTAGCGGGAGCCCCCAAGTATACGAGCAGTACTTC.